What follows are 22 T cell receptor beta chains derived from one specimen sequenced in a study of blood T cell dynamics during melanoma immunotherapy. Measured with immunoSEQ multiplex PCR; TCRdb has only the in-frame clones, and not every one. The sample gives approximately 11,000 clones, about 80% of which show up once; 20% to 25% is in the top ten. Indicated time point: week 3, after first cycle of checkpoint inhibitor. The sample here was blood, taken from a patient treated with checkpoint blockade. The receptors were sampled from a human donor with melanoma.

The CDR3 DNA follows: TGTGCCAGCAGCTTGCTTCTAGCGGGACGGAATGAGCAGTTCTTC. The encoded protein is CASSLLLAGRNEQFF. The chain carries TRBV5-6 and TRBJ2-1, with 9 bases identical to TRBD2. Germline V CDR1 and CDR2: SGHDT, YYEEEE. There are 15 residues in the CDR3. Unmatched junction bases numbered 6, after V lost 1 base and J lost 7 bases.

V usage is TRBV7-2 and J usage is TRBJ2-3; D possibly corresponds to TRBD2 (6 bases). The V gene's germline CDR1 is SGHTA and CDR2 FQGNSA. The CDR3 runs 16 residues. V lost 6 bases, J lost 3 bases, and 19 bases lay in between. CDR3 sequence reads: CASSWRVAGRTDTQYF. CDR3 sequence (DNA): TGTGCCAGCAGTTGGAGAGTGGCGGGGAGGACAGATACGCAGTATTTT.

The rearrangement links TRBV7-2 to TRBJ1-5; D gene uncertain. V lost 1 base to trimming and J lost 3 bases, with 4 bases between them. This CDR3 spans 13 amino acids. Per the germline V gene, CDR1 is SGHTA and CDR2 is FQGNSA. CDR3 sequence: CASSLGFNQPQHF. The CDR3 DNA reads TGTGCCAGCAGCTTAGGGTTCAATCAGCCCCAGCATTTT.

The rearrangement joins TRBV7-9 to TRBJ1-5, with 7 positions matching TRBD1. The ends lost 3 bases at V and 4 bases at J; junction bases unmatched: 0. The CDR3 totals 13 residues. Germline loops: CDR1 SEHNR, CDR2 FQNEAQ (reference sequence). CDR3 residues: CASSLGQNQPQHF. The CDR3 DNA follows: TGTGCCAGCAGCTTGGGACAGAATCAGCCCCAGCATTTT.

This rearrangement joins TRBV5-5 to TRBJ1-2; the D is unclear. This CDR3 region has 13 residues. Germline CDR1 is SGHKS and CDR2 is YYEKEE (reference sequence). V was clipped by 3 bases and J by 4 bases, with 10 bases between them. CDR3 sequence: CASSSDGLYGYTF. DNA of the CDR3: TGTGCCAGCAGCTCCGACGGACTCTATGGCTACACCTTC.

The chain joins TRBV5-5 to TRBJ2-2; TRBD2 is a possible D gene (5 bases). The V gene's germline CDR1 is SGHKS and CDR2 YYEKEE (reference sequence). V was shortened by 2 bases and J by 1 base, with 12 bases between the two germline ends. The CDR3 has 16 residues. The CDR3 here is CASSLNSGWNTGELFF. CDR3 DNA sequence: TGTGCCAGCAGCTTAAATTCGGGATGGAACACCGGGGAGCTGTTTTTT. The variable domain in full, with the rest retrieved from reference TRBV5-5 and TRBJ2-2, is DAGVTQSPTHLIKTRGQQVTLRCSPISGHKSVSWYQQVLGQGPQFIFQYYEKEERGRGNFPDRFSARQFPNYSSELNVNALLLGDSALYLCASSLNSGWNTGELFFGEGSRLTVL.

The chain links TRBV15 to TRBJ2-3; D remains unclear. CDR3 length: 13 residues. CDR1 LNHNV and CDR2 YYDKDF come from the germline V gene (reference sequence). The V gene lost 1 base and the J gene lost 2 bases, with 4 bases spanning the gap. This CDR3 reads CATSRVVTDTQYF. The CDR3 DNA is TGTGCCACCAGCAGAGTGGTCACAGATACGCAGTATTTT.

The chain recombines TRBV23-1 with TRBJ1-5; 7 positions agree with TRBD1. TRBV23-1 is known as an ORF, though its function is uncertain. V was pared by 2 bases and J by 6 bases, with 7 bases of the junction left unmatched. The CDR3 runs to 15 residues. This chain's CDR3 is CASSQAGTDSQPQHF. The CDR3 nucleotides are TGCGCCAGCAGTCAAGCCGGGACAGATAGTCAGCCCCAGCATTTT.

The rearrangement links TRBV7-3 to TRBJ2-7, with D unclear. This CDR3 is 14 amino acids long. V lost 2 bases and J lost 3, with 11 bases in between. CDR1 is SGHTA and CDR2 is FQGTGA in the germline V gene. The CDR3 nucleotides read TGTGCCAGCAGCTTAGGGTCCAGAGACTACGAGCAGTACTTC. Amino acid sequence: CASSLGSRDYEQYF.

The rearrangement uses TRBV29-1 and TRBJ2-5, with TRBD1 identical over 7 bases. The junction had 3 bases not matched to a gene; V was cut back by 4 bases and J by 1 base. The germline gives CDR1 SQVTM, CDR2 ANQGSEA. The CDR3 has 13 amino acids. The CDR3 reads CSVGKGAQETQYF. Written as DNA, the CDR3 is TGCAGCGTTGGTAAGGGGGCCCAAGAGACCCAGTACTTC.

The chain recombines TRBV4-2 with TRBJ1-1, with TRBD1 matching 11 bases. The CDR3 has 15 amino acids. The junction had 6 bases not matched to a gene; V was cut back by 5 bases and J by 4 bases. Germline assignment: CDR1 LGHNA and CDR2 YNFKEQ. CDR3 sequence reads: CASSLVGQGGTEAFF. The CDR3 DNA is TGTGCCAGCAGCTTGGTGGGACAGGGGGGCACTGAAGCTTTCTTT.

This chain uses TRBV28 with TRBJ1-5; TRBD1 might be the D (6 bases). The CDR3 is 17 residues long. CDR1 and CDR2 (germline): MDHEN, SYDVKM. Trimming took 6 bases from V and 5 from J, leaving 23 bases between them. The DNA of the CDR3 is TGTGCCAGCAGCCCTACGGCCGGGGGACACCTCTATCAGCCCCAGCATTTT. Its translation is CASSPTAGGHLYQPQHF. Variable domain in full (rest from reference TRBV28 and TRBJ1-5): DVKVTQSSRYLVKRTGEKVFLECVQDMDHENMFWYRQDPGLGLRLIYFSYDVKMKEKGDIPEGYSVSREKKERFSLILESASTNQTSMYLCASSPTAGGHLYQPQHFGDGTRLSIL.

The genes are TRBV29-1 and TRBJ1-2; D unclear. The CDR3 is 12 residues long. Trimming took 3 bases from V and 5 from J, leaving 10 bases between them. Germline V lookup: CDR1 SQVTM, CDR2 ANQGSEA. The CDR3 loop reads CSVEMGNYGYTF. For the CDR3, the DNA is TGCAGCGTTGAGATGGGCAATTATGGCTACACCTTC.

V usage is TRBV7-2 and J usage is TRBJ2-5, with D maybe TRBD1 (5 bases). This CDR3 has 16 amino acids. V lost 0 bases and J 3 bases, leaving 14 bases between the germline ends. CDR1 is SGHTA, CDR2 FQGNSA, per germline. The CDR3 sequence: CASSLATQGLKETQYF. CDR3 bases: TGTGCCAGCAGCTTAGCCACCCAGGGTTTGAAAGAGACCCAGTACTTC.

This clone appeared once. The J gene is TRBJ1-1, the V gene TRBV11-2; D is unresolved. Germline V gives CDR1 SGHAT, CDR2 FQNNGV. V was cut by 1 base and J by 4 bases, with 7 bases left in between. This CDR3 is 13 amino acids long. The CDR3 DNA sequence: TGTGCCAGCAGCTTAGGTTGGGGCACTGAAGCTTTCTTT. Its translation: CASSLGWGTEAFF.

This clone was seen a handful of times. This chain joins TRBV4-1 and TRBJ1-6, with D tentatively TRBD1 (6 bases). CDR1 and CDR2 from the germline V gene are MGHRA and YSYEKL. The CDR3 contains 15 residues. The V gene lost 0 bases and the J gene lost 10 bases, with 13 bases spanning the gap. The CDR3 region has the DNA TGCGCCAGCAGCCAAGAACAGGGTGGCCGGTCACCCCTCCACTTT. Translation gives CASSQEQGGRSPLHF.

This chain joins TRBV5-6 and TRBJ2-1; 9 bases map to TRBD2. Germline V gives CDR1 SGHDT, CDR2 YYEEEE. Trimming cost V 3 bases and J 6 bases; bases outside gene matches: 7. The CDR3 totals 15 residues. The CDR3 loop reads CASSSLAGARNEQFF. For the CDR3, the DNA is TGTGCCAGCAGCTCATTAGCGGGAGCTCGCAATGAGCAGTTCTTC.

The chain combines TRBV7-9 with TRBJ1-1; D unresolved. In germline, CDR1 is SEHNR, CDR2 FQNEAQ (reference sequence). The CDR3 length is 12 residues. Trimming took off 5 bases at V and 5 bases at J, with 9 bases between the two ends. The CDR3 DNA reads TGTGCCAGCAGCCCAGTGGGGACTGAAGCTTTCTTT. Encoded protein: CASSPVGTEAFF. The variable domain in full, completed from reference TRBV7-9 and TRBJ1-1, reads DTGVSQNPRHKITKRGQNVTFRCDPISEHNRLYWYRQTLGQGPEFLTYFQNEAQLEKSRLLSDRFSAERPKGSFSTLEIQRTEQGDSAMYLCASSPVGTEAFFGQGTRLTVV.

The table lists this clone with a count of one. The gene calls are TRBV19 and TRBJ2-5, with 8 bases aligning to TRBD1. Trimming removed 8 bases from V and 2 bases from J; junction bases left unmatched: 7. CDR3 size: 14 residues. Germline V lookup: CDR1 LNHDA, CDR2 SQIVND (reference sequence). In DNA form, the CDR3 reads TGTGCCAGTGGGGGACAGGCGCTACAAGAGACCCAGTACTTC. It encodes CASGGQALQETQYF.

This clone has a single count. The V gene is TRBV28, the J gene TRBJ2-7; a possible D gene is TRBD1 (5 bases). Germline values: CDR1 MDHEN, CDR2 SYDVKM. The CDR3 is made up of 13 amino acids. Trimming removed 2 bases from V and 7 bases from J, with 12 bases in between. The CDR3 nucleotides are TGTGCCAGCAGTTTACCAGGTACAGGAGAGCAGTACTTC. Its protein product is CASSLPGTGEQYF.

The J gene is TRBJ2-1, the V gene TRBV6-1; D is uncertain. This CDR3 contains 11 residues. Germline V gives CDR1 MNHNS, CDR2 SASEGT. V gave up 2 bases and J gave up 8 bases, with 4 bases separating them. The CDR3 reads CASSEMDEQFF. The CDR3 nucleotides are TGTGCCAGCAGTGAAATGGATGAGCAGTTCTTC.

With respect to this clone: In the same sample, other DNA sequences code for this CDR3. The genes are TRBV20-1 and TRBJ2-5; D ambiguous. The germline V gene encodes CDR1 DFQATT and CDR2 SNEGSKA (reference sequence). CDR3 length: 10 residues. The CDR3 protein is CSALGETQYF. CDR3 bases: TGCAGCGCCTTGGGAGAGACCCAGTACTTC.